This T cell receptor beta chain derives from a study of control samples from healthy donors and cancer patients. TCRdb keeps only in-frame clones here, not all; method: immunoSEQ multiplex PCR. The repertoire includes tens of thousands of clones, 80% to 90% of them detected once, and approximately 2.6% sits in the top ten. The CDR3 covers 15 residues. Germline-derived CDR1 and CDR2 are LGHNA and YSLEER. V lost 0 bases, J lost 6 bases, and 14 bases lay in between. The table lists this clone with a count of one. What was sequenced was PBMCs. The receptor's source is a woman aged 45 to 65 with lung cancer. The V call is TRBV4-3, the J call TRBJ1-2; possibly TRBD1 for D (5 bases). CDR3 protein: CASSQERGTNHGYTF. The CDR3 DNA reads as TGCGCCAGCAGCCAAGAAAGGGGCACGAACCATGGCTACACCTTC.